These T cell receptor beta chains were read from a single sample in a study of T-cell reconstitution after alpha-beta-depleted transplantation in children. TCRdb independently ran MiXCR on the PCR reads; one entry per CDR3 protein. The table has roughly 100,000 distinct CDR3 sequences, approximately 8% seen once. This material consisted of PBMCs, taken before TCRalphabeta/CD19-depleted stem cell transplant. Every receptor here comes from a boy between 2 and 15 years old with acute lymphoblastic leukemia, due to receive a stem cell transplant. CDR3s include the opening cysteine and the closing phenylalanine or tryptophan. The order of the fields is V gene, D gene, J gene, clone size, CDR3 protein, CDR3 DNA. D genes are given only for firm matches. The size of a clone is reported for some rows only, either as once, few or many, or as a class for expanded clones.

TRBV9	TRBD2	TRBJ2-1	many	CASSPGGYFNEQFF	TGTGCCAGCAGCCCGGGGGGGTACTTCAATGAGCAGTTCTTC
TRBV28	NA	TRBJ2-3	many	CATKGGRLAQDTQYF	TGTGCCACCAAGGGGGGGCGGTTAGCACAAGATACGCAGTATTTT
TRBV7-9	TRBD1	TRBJ2-2	many	CASSLRDRPNTGELFF	TGTGCCAGCAGCTTAAGGGACAGACCTAACACCGGGGAGCTGTTTTTT
TRBV6-6	TRBD1	TRBJ1-1	few	CASLGQGGTEAFF	TGTGCCAGCTTGGGACAGGGAGGGACTGAAGCTTTCTTT
TRBV20-1	TRBD1	TRBJ2-1	many	CSARDPTGGSYNEQFF	TGCAGTGCTAGAGATCCCACAGGGGGCTCCTACAATGAGCAGTTCTTC
TRBV3-1	NA	TRBJ2-3	many	CASSQFASTDTQYF	TGTGCCAGCAGCCAATTCGCCAGCACAGATACGCAGTATTTT
TRBV20-1	NA	TRBJ2-1	many	CSVSAGYNEQFF	TGCAGTGTCTCGGCAGGGTACAATGAGCAGTTCTTC
TRBV20-1	NA	TRBJ1-2	few	CSAELGAHGYTF	TGCAGTGCTGAGCTGGGTGCCCATGGCTACACCTTC
TRBV20-1	NA	TRBJ2-7	many	CSAQGLAYEQYF	TGCAGTGCCCAGGGTTTAGCATACGAGCAGTACTTC
TRBV7-2	NA	TRBJ2-7	many	CASSLRPVNRYEQYF	TGTGCCAGCAGCTTACGGCCCGTAAATCGCTACGAGCAGTACTTC
TRBV5-1	NA	TRBJ2-1	many	CASSLATSYNEQFF	TGCGCCAGCAGCTTGGCAACCTCCTACAATGAGCAGTTCTTC
TRBV4-2	NA	TRBJ1-2	NA	CAISPRLYGYTF	TGTGCCATCAGCCCCCGACTCTACGGCTACACCTTC
TRBV5-1	NA	TRBJ2-7	many	CASSSPGLSYEQYF	TGCGCCAGCAGCTCCCCGGGACTTTCCTACGAGCAGTACTTC
TRBV18	NA	TRBJ2-1	few	CASSPGLPGARDEQFF	TGTGCCAGCTCACCAGGGCTCCCCGGAGCGCGGGATGAGCAGTTCTTC
TRBV6-5	NA	TRBJ1-3	NA	CASSPHGESGNTIYF	TGTGCCAGCAGTCCTCACGGAGAGAGTGGAAACACCATATATTTT
TRBV6-1	TRBD2	TRBJ2-5	many	CASRPPTGGQLETQYF	TGTGCCAGCAGACCACCCACGGGGGGTCAACTCGAGACCCAGTACTTC
TRBV7-8	NA	TRBJ2-2	many	CASSLNRADGELFF	TGTGCCAGCAGCTTAAACAGGGCGGACGGGGAGCTGTTTTTT
TRBV5-1	TRBD1	TRBJ2-3	NA	CASSLSRGFITSTDTQYF	TGCGCCAGCAGCTTGTCCAGGGGGTTCATCACTAGCACAGATACGCAGTATTTT
TRBV29-1	NA	TRBJ2-3	many	CSVVSGSTDTQYF	TGCAGCGTTGTGTCCGGTAGCACAGATACGCAGTATTTT
TRBV7-6	TRBD2	TRBJ2-5	few	CASSLGTSGGETQYF	TGTGCCAGCAGCTTAGGGACTAGCGGGGGAGAGACCCAGTACTTC
TRBV4-3	TRBD1	TRBJ2-3	many	CASSHGTASDTQYF	TGCGCCAGCAGCCACGGGACAGCTTCGGATACGCAGTATTTT
TRBV29-1	NA	TRBJ2-5	many	CSVEGGAVLETQYF	TGCAGCGTGGAGGGGGGCGCGGTCTTGGAGACCCAGTACTTC